These T cell receptor beta chains were read from a single sample in a study of T cell responses to AZD1222 COVID-19 vaccine. Some clones are missing from TCRdb's copy, which holds only in-frame ones; the method was immunoSEQ multiplex PCR. The table shows roughly 120,000 clones, with 85% to 90% occurring only once. Specimen: peripheral blood, collected 28 days after the second AZD1222 dose. Every receptor here comes from an adult who received the AZD1222 COVID-19 vaccine. Both conserved end residues are part of each CDR3. The D gene is left open where the match is weak. Clone size, where shown, is once, few, many, or a class for clones that have expanded.

clone size	V gene	D gene	J gene	CDR3 protein	CDR3 DNA
NA	TRBV10-3	NA	TRBJ1-2	CAIAPGSGNYGYTF	TGTGCCATAGCGCCTGGGAGCGGGAACTATGGCTACACCTTC
NA	TRBV28	NA	TRBJ2-6	CASSTYPGANVLTF	TGTGCCAGCAGTACCTATCCTGGGGCCAACGTCCTGACTTTC
once	TRBV30	NA	TRBJ1-2	CAHPRGLGYTF	TGTGCCCACCCCCGCGGGCTCGGCTACACCTTC
NA	TRBV20-1	NA	TRBJ2-1	CSAIQGNEQFF	TGCAGTGCTATACAGGGCAATGAGCAGTTCTTC
NA	TRBV11-3	TRBD1	TRBJ1-1	CASSTGGTNTEAFF	TGTGCCAGCAGTACAGGGGGCACGAACACTGAAGCTTTCTTT
NA	TRBV4-1	NA	TRBJ2-3	CASSQVARGSAPYGVAQYF	TGCGCCAGCAGCCAAGTTGCTCGAGGTAGCGCTCCCTACGGGGTTGCGCAGTATTTT
NA	TRBV5-6	NA	TRBJ2-3	CASSLVLGTDTQYF	TGTGCCAGCAGCTTGGTATTAGGTACAGATACGCAGTATTTT
NA	TRBV7-9	NA	TRBJ2-7	CASSPSRRNSYEQYF	TGTGCCAGCAGCCCCTCCAGAAGAAACTCCTACGAGCAGTACTTC
NA	TRBV28	TRBD1	TRBJ1-2	CASSSTGEGYGYTF	TGTGCCAGCAGCTCGACAGGGGAGGGGTATGGCTACACCTTC
NA	TRBV7-9	NA	TRBJ1-6	CASSKGTGFYNSPLHF	TGTGCCAGCAGCAAGGGTACAGGGTTCTATAATTCACCCCTCCACTTT
NA	TRBV7-9	NA	TRBJ1-2	CASSLGSRGLRGYTF	TGTGCCAGCAGCTTAGGGAGTAGGGGTCTGCGGGGCTACACCTTC
once	TRBV30	NA	TRBJ1-2	CAWSVQQYGYTF	TGTGCCTGGAGTGTACAGCAATATGGCTACACCTTC
NA	TRBV5-1	NA	TRBJ1-3	CASSPHDSGNTIYF	TGCGCCAGCAGCCCACATGACTCTGGAAACACCATATATTTT
NA	TRBV6-5	NA	TRBJ1-6	CASSYSMVSNSPLHF	TGTGCCAGCAGTTACTCGATGGTTTCAAATTCACCCCTCCACTTT
NA	TRBV27	TRBD1	TRBJ1-2	CASSLYPRGQGGYTF	TGTGCCAGCAGTTTATATCCTCGGGGACAGGGAGGCTACACCTTC
NA	TRBV7-2	NA	TRBJ2-3	CASTMGRGRGTDTQYF	TGTGCCAGCACCATGGGTCGGGGTAGGGGCACAGATACGCAGTATTTT
NA	TRBV2	NA	TRBJ2-5	CASSRDGERETQYF	TGTGCCAGCAGCCGGGACGGCGAAAGGGAGACCCAGTACTTC
NA	TRBV30	NA	TRBJ2-6	CAWQTAGANVLTF	TGTGCCTGGCAAACGGCTGGGGCCAACGTCCTGACTTTC
NA	TRBV12-3/TRBV12-4	NA	TRBJ1-3	CASSLEGNTIYF	TGTGCCAGCAGTTTAGAGGGAAACACCATATATTTT
NA	TRBV6-6	TRBD1	TRBJ2-7	CASSRNVRQGRSYEQYF	TGTGCCAGCAGTCGTAACGTTCGACAGGGGAGATCCTACGAGCAGTACTTC
once	TRBV6-1	NA	TRBJ1-1	CASSEAGRVTEAFF	TGTGCCAGCAGTGAAGCGGGGAGGGTTACTGAAGCTTTCTTT
NA	TRBV7-9	TRBD2	TRBJ2-7	CASSPLAGGSYEQYF	TGTGCCAGCAGCCCCCTAGCGGGGGGGTCCTACGAGCAGTACTTC
NA	TRBV3-1/TRBV3-2	NA	TRBJ1-2	CASSQRTDGGYTF	TGTGCCAGCAGCCAAAGGACAGATGGCGGCTACACCTTC
NA	TRBV29-1	NA	TRBJ1-2	CSAGTSGGYTF	TGCAGCGCCGGGACCTCCGGGGGCTACACCTTC
NA	TRBV4-1	TRBD1	TRBJ2-1	CASRLHPRGQGAMEQFF	TGCGCCAGCAGACTCCACCCCCGGGGACAGGGGGCTATGGAGCAGTTCTTC
NA	TRBV9	NA	TRBJ1-1	CASSQQEGYTEAFF	TGTGCCAGCAGCCAACAGGAAGGGTACACTGAAGCTTTCTTT
NA	TRBV19	NA	TRBJ1-1	CASSGGLLNTEAFF	TGTGCCAGTAGTGGGGGACTTCTAAACACTGAAGCTTTCTTT
NA	TRBV5-4	NA	TRBJ1-6	CASSLEAVASPLHF	TGTGCCAGCAGCTTGGAGGCAGTCGCTTCACCCCTCCACTTT